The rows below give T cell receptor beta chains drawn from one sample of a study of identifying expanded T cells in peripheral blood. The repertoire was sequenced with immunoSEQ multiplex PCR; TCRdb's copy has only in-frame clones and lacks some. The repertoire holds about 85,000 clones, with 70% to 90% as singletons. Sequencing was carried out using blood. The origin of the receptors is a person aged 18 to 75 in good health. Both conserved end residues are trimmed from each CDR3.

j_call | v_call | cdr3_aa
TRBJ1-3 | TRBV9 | ASSVQGPDSGNTIY
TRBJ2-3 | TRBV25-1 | ASSELGTGAKLPDTQY
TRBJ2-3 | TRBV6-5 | ASSFQGSTDTQY
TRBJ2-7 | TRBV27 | ASTERWGRNYEQY
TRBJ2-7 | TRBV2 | ASINRNYEQY
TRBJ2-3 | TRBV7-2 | ASSWTSGTDTQY
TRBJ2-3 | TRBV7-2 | ASSLEGAGGPLDTQY
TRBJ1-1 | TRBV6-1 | ASSARLLNTEAF
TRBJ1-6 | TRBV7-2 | ASSRFMRQREDSPLH
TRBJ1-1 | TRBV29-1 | SVNKPGQGEAF
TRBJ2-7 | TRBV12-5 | ASDSPRAEQY
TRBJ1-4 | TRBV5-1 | ASTRTGGNEKLL
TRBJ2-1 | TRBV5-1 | ASRGSQEQF
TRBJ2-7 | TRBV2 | ATDRGGPFGIYEQY
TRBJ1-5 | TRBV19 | ASRPWTGASNQPQH
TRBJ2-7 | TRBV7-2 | ASSLVLAGGYEQY
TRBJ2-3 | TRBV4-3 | ASSQGLTRGPTDTQY
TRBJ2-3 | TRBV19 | ASSSRRSGGGDTQY
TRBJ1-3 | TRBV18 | ASSEGSGNTIY